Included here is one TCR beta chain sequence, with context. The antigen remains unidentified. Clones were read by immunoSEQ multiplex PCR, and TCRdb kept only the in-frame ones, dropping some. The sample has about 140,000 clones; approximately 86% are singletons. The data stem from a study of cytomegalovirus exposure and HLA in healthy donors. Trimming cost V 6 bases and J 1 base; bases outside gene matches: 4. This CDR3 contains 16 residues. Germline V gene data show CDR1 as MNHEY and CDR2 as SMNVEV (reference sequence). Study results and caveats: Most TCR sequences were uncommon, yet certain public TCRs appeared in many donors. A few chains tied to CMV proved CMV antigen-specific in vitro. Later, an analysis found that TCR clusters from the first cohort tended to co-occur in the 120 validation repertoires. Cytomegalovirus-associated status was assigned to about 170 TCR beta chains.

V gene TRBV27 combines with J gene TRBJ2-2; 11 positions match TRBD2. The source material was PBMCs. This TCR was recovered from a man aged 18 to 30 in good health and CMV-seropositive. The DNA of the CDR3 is TGTGCCAGCAGCCGACTAGCGGGGATGAACACCGGGGAGCTGTTTTTT. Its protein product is CASSRLAGMNTGELFF.